This T cell receptor (beta chain) was identified in a study of blood T cells in healthy people across ages (dated by TCRdb to the mid-2010s). Regarding the complete study: In model experiments, roughly one uniquely barcoded TCR beta cDNA molecule per two T cells was captured by template switching. To avoid experimental bias, donors of different ages were randomly spread across the sequencing lanes. Using the same blood draw, the study looked at two additional independent replicas of 1 million unique cDNA reads for two donors, one aged 18 to 30 and the other aged 80 or older. The donors were split into four age groups: young (average about 16 years), middle-aged (nearly 40), aged (more than 60) and long-lived (approximately 80). Age-related changes in TCR beta repertoire diversity were measured in the study by deep sequencing normalized with unique cDNA molecular identifiers. Broad study findings and their caveats: Compared with the aged group, the long-lived group had more naive CD4+ T cells, fewer expanded clones and increased TCR diversity, suggesting age selection. Estimates of total diversity based on one million sequenced T cells were considered lower bounds and underestimates. Observed TCR beta diversity per million T cells fell roughly linearly with age, and a significant reduction was already apparent by age around 40. Bulk unsorted PBMC profiling prevented conclusive comparison of naive and antigen-experienced compartments. There was a strong correlation between observed TCR beta diversity and the percentage of naive T cells measured by flow cytometry. Donor CMV infection status was unknown, potentially confounding age-related changes in expanded clonotypes.

The CDR1 and CDR2 encoded by the germline V gene are WSHSY and SAAADI. The germline V end is reduced by 2 bases and the J end by 12 bases; junction bases left unmatched: 4. The CDR3 holds 12 amino acids from the cysteine to the phenylalanine. Kept here is only the CDR3 DNA, which spans 36 bases and is read in frame from base 1. Libraries were prepared through 5' RACE. TCRdb shows the sequencer as Illumina HiSeq 2500. A second roughly 7 to 11 cycle PCR used a sample-barcoded 5' primer and a J-beta primer mix. Each TCR beta cDNA molecule received a unique molecular identifier from a template-switch 5' adaptor carrying 12 random nucleotides. Each sample yielded at least 2.5 million CDR3-containing paired-end reads. First-strand cDNA synthesis was performed from all RNA using the Mint cDNA synthesis kit, with priming by a TRBC-specific oligonucleotide. All cDNA was treated with uracil-DNA glycosylase and then went through a first 18-cycle PCR with the universal primers M1SS and BC2_uni_R. As for the authors' bioinformatics: For normalization, 1 million high-quality reads were randomly selected from each sample, with every read carrying a distinct molecular identifier. Instead of being binned into consensus sequences, reads with shared molecular identifiers were discarded. CDR3 identification, clonotype clustering and error correction used MiTCR with a Q25 quality threshold and the strictest error-elimination algorithm. A nonparametric unseen species model with Euler transformation was used to estimate lower-bound total TCR beta diversity. TCRdb reanalyzed the raw reads on its own, using fastp at Q25 for trimming and MiXCR for clone calling, and kept in-frame beta chains. Each record represents a unique CDR3 protein, reported with the most common genes and DNA among its rows. TCRdb's processing, not the authors', yielded these V and J calls. The sample table holds about 1.7 million distinct CDR3 sequences, of which 28% were seen once. The top ten constitute 7.7% of the sample.

In regard to this clonotype: The antigen it binds to is not known. A read error may explain this, as a much larger clone is one base away.

The donors were under 40 Caucasian individuals from Russia, aged roughly 6 to 90 years, who were systemically healthy. Approximately 10 milliliters of peripheral blood were collected from each donor into EDTA-treated Vacutainer tubes. Ficoll-Paque density-gradient centrifugation was used to isolate PBMCs, with at least 7 million per sample. Trizol reagent was used to extract total RNA from PBMCs, with at least 6 micrograms per sample. For every donor, flow cytometry on a PBMC aliquot measured the percentage of naive CD45RAhigh/CD27high T cells. The sequenced sample was blood. This TCR was recovered from a woman in her 30s in good health. The sequence joins TRBV10-2 to TRBJ2-7, and 10 junction bases match TRBD1. The DNA is as follows: TGCGCCAGCAGTGAGACCGGACAGGGGGGGTACTTC. Its protein product is CASSETGQGGYF.